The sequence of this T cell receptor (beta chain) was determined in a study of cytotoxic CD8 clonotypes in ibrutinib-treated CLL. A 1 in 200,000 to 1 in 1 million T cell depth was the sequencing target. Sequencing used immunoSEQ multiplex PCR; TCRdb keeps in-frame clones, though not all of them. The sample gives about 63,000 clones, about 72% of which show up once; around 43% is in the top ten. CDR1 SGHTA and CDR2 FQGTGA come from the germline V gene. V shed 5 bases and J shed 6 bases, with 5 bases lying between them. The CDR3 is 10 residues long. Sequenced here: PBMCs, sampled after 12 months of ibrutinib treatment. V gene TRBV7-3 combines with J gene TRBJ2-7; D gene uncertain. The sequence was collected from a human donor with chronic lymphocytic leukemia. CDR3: CASSKCEQYF. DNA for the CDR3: TGTGCCAGCAGCAAGTGCGAGCAGTACTTC.